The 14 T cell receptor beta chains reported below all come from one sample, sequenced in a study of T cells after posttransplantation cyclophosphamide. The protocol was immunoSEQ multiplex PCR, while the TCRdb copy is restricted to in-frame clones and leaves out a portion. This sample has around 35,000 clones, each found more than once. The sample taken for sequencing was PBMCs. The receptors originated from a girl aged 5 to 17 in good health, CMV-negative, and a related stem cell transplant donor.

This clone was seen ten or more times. Here the CDR3 reads CSGDLVGNEQFF. CDR3 bases: TGCAGCGGGGACTTGGTCGGCAATGAGCAGTTCTTC. The chain combines TRBV29-1 with TRBJ2-1, with D possibly TRBD2 on 6 matching bases. The V gene's germline CDR1 is SQVTM and CDR2 ANQGSEA. Trimming took off 7 bases at V and 6 bases at J, with 13 bases between the two ends. The CDR3 extends over 12 amino acids.

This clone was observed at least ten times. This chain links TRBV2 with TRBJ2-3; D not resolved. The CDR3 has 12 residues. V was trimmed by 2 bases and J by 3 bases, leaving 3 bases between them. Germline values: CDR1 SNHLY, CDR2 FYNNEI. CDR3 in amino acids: CASSEYTDTQYF. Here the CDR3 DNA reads TGTGCCAGCAGTGAATATACAGATACGCAGTATTTT.

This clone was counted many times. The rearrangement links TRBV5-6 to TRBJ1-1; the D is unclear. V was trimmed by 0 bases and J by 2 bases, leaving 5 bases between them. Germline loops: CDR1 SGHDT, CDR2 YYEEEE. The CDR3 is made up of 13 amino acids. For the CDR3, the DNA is TGTGCCAGCAGCTTGGACAGAAACACTGAAGCTTTCTTT. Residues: CASSLDRNTEAFF.

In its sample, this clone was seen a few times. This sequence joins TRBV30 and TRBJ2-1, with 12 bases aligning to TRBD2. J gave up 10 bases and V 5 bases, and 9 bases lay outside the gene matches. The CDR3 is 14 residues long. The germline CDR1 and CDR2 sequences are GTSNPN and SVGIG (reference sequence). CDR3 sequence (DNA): TGTGCCTGGGGGGGTAGCGGACTAGCGGGAGAGCAGTTCTTC. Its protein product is CAWGGSGLAGEQFF.

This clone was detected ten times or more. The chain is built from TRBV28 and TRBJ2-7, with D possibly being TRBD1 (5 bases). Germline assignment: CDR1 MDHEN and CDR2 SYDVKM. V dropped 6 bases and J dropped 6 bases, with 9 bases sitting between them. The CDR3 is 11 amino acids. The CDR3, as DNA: TGTGCCAGCAGGTCAGGGATCGAGCAGTACTTC. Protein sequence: CASRSGIEQYF.

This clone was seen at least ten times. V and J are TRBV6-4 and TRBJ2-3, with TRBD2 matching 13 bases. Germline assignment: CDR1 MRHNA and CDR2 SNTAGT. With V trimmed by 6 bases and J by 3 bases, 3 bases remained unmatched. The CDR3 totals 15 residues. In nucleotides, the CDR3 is TGTGCCAGCAGGAGGACTAGCGGGAGAACAGATACGCAGTATTTT. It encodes CASRRTSGRTDTQYF.

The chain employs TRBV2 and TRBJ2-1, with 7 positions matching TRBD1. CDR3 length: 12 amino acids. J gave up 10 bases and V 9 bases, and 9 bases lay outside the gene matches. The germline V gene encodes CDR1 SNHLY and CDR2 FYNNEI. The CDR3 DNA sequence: TGTGCCAGGAAACAGGGGATCCAAGAGCAGTTCTTC. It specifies CARKQGIQEQFF.

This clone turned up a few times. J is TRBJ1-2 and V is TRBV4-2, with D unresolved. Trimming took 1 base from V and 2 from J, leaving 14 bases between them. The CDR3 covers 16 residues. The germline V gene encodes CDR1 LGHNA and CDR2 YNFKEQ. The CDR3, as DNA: TGTGCCAGCAGCCAAGTGGGCCGGTCGACCAACTATGGCTACACCTTC. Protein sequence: CASSQVGRSTNYGYTF.

The DNA of the CDR3 is TGTGCCAGCAGCTTGAGGGTGAGCGGGAGGGCCTGGGGAACAGATACGCAGTATTTT. It is translated as CASSLRVSGRAWGTDTQYF. The chain combines TRBV7-9 with TRBJ2-3, with 10 bases fitting TRBD2. J lost 3 bases, V lost 3 bases, and 15 bases had no gene match. Germline CDR1 and CDR2: SEHNR and FQNEAQ (reference sequence). This CDR3 spans 19 amino acids.

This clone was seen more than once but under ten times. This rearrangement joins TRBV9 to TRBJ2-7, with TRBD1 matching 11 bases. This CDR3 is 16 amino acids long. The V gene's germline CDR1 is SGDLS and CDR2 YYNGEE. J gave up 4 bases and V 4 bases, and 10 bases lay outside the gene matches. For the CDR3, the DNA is TGTGCCAGCAGCCCACGGACAGGGGGCGAAATTTACGAGCAGTACTTC. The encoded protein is CASSPRTGGEIYEQYF.

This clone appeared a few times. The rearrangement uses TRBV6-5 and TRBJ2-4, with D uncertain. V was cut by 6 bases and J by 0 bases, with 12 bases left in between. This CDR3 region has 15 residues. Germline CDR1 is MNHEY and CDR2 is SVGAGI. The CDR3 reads CASSPEILAKNIQYF. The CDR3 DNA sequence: TGTGCCAGCAGCCCAGAAATTTTAGCCAAAAACATTCAGTACTTC.

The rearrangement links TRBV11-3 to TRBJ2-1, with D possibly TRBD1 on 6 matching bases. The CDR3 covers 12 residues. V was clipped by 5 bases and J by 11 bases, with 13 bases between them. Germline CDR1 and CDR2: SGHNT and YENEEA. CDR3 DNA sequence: TGTGCCAGCAGCCCGGACAGTATTCAGCAGTTCTTC. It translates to CASSPDSIQQFF.

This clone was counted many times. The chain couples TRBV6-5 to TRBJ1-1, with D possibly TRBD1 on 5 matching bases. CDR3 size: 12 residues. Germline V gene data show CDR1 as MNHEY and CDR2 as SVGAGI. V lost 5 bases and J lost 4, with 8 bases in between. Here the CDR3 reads CASSTGFTEAFF. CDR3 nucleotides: TGTGCCAGCAGTACAGGCTTCACTGAAGCTTTCTTT.

In DNA, the CDR3 is TGTGCCAGCAGCTTAGACAGGAAGACACTGGAGCTGTTTTTT. Protein: CASSLDRKTLELFF. This rearrangement joins TRBV7-9 to TRBJ2-2; tentative D call: TRBD1 (5 bases). V was clipped by 1 base and J by 10 bases, with 13 bases between them. Germline V CDR1 and CDR2: SEHNR, FQNEAQ (reference sequence). This CDR3 region has 14 residues.